In its sample, the clone carrying this T cell receptor beta chain was seen once. In the original processing: Using reference gene primer amplification, nucleated cell counts were estimated. Sequenced by immunoSEQ multiplex PCR; TCRdb stores in-frame clones only, minus some. V and J calls and clone size are those listed in that table; D and trimming were worked out from the DNA. The profile shows about 150,000 clones, approximately 92% of them singletons. The sample originates from a study of blood T cell repertoires in COVID-19. About the research overall: Samples of COVID-19 (acute and convalescent) were obtained from the United States, Italy and Spain. T cells, B-cell-depleted T cells, or PBMCs provided the cDNA or gDNA that served as material.

Germline V gene sequence: CDR1 SGHVS, CDR2 FQNEAQ. This CDR3 is 13 amino acids long. J lost 8 bases, V lost 5 bases, and 6 bases had no gene match. The sample taken for sequencing was peripheral blood. This clonotype originated in a woman aged 40 to 49 with acute or convalescent COVID-19. The genes are TRBV7-8 and TRBJ1-2, with TRBD1 matching 9 bases. The CDR3 is CASSAGQGRGYTF. CDR3 nucleotides: TGTGCCAGCAGCGCCGGACAGGGGAGAGGCTACACCTTC.